Following are 3 T cell receptor beta chains from one sample sequenced in a study of shared clonotypes between healthy human individuals. Method: immunoSEQ multiplex PCR; TCRdb's copy keeps in-frame clones and lacks some. The sample holds roughly 1,500,000 clones, roughly 98% seen once. The sequenced sample was naive CD4+ T cells sorted from blood. As to subset: CD45RA+ positively selected. The source of these receptors is a man younger than 45 in good health.

The chain combines TRBV10-2 with TRBJ2-7; 10 positions agree with TRBD2. The CDR3 covers 14 residues. Trimming removed 6 bases from V and 7 bases from J; junction bases left unmatched: 9. Germline V gene sequence: CDR1 WSHSY, CDR2 SAAADI. CDR3 in amino acids: CASSVVASGSEQYF. CDR3 DNA sequence: TGCGCCAGCAGCGTCGTGGCTAGCGGGAGTGAGCAGTACTTC.

The chain combines TRBV6-1 with TRBJ2-1; unclear D gene. Germline V gives CDR1 MNHNS, CDR2 SASEGT. CDR3 size: 11 residues. The V and J ends lost 3 bases and 10 bases respectively, with 7 bases between them. The CDR3 here is CASSDGREQFF. CDR3 bases: TGTGCCAGCAGTGACGGACGGGAGCAGTTCTTC.

In DNA form, the CDR3 reads TGTGCCTGGAGGCTAGCGGGGGCCACAGATACGCAGTATTTT. It specifies CAWRLAGATDTQYF. This chain connects TRBV30 to TRBJ2-3, with 10 bases aligning to TRBD2. The CDR3 covers 14 residues. The J segment lost 2 bases and the V segment lost 3 bases, leaving 2 bases of the junction unmatched. Germline V gene sequence: CDR1 GTSNPN, CDR2 SVGIG (reference sequence).